Listed here are 16 T cell receptor beta chains from one sample, sequenced in a study of blood T cell repertoires in COVID-19. The method was immunoSEQ multiplex PCR; TCRdb's version includes in-frame clones alone and lacks a portion of them. The sample lists approximately 170,000 clones; 80% to 85% were seen once. The sequenced material came from peripheral blood. These receptors all come from a woman in her 70s with COVID-19, enrolled during active disease.

This chain links TRBV5-1 with TRBJ1-5; 7 nucleotides line up with TRBD1. J gave up 5 bases and V 1 base, and 3 bases lay outside the gene matches. The CDR3 is made up of 14 amino acids. Germline V gene lookup returns CDR1 SGHRS and CDR2 YFSETQ. The CDR3: CASSLSDRDQPQHF. CDR3 bases: TGCGCCAGCAGCTTGAGTGACAGGGATCAGCCCCAGCATTTT.

As DNA, the CDR3 is TGCGCCAGCAGCTTGGACGGTCCCTACGAGCAGTACTTC. This sequence encodes CASSLDGPYEQYF. The chain uses TRBV5-1 and TRBJ2-7; D remains unclear. This CDR3 has 13 residues. Trimming removed 0 bases at V and 2 bases at J, with 6 bases between. CDR1 and CDR2 (germline): SGHRS, YFSETQ.

The chain has TRBV7-2 and TRBJ1-2, with a tentative D call TRBD1 (6 bases). Trimming pared 5 bases from V and 5 bases from J, leaving 21 bases between. CDR1 and CDR2 from the germline V gene are SGHTA and FQGNSA. CDR3 length: 16 amino acids. The CDR3 loop is CASSPGGAGKIYGYTF. DNA for the CDR3: TGTGCCAGCAGCCCTGGGGGGGCAGGGAAGATTTATGGCTACACCTTC.

The genes are TRBV3-1 (or the pseudogene TRBV3-2) and TRBJ1-5; 9 nucleotides match TRBD1. The CDR3 loop spans 13 amino acids. After removal of 3 bases from V and 6 bases from J, the junction contained 0 bases not matched to a gene. CDR1 and CDR2 from the germline V gene are LGHDT and YNNKEL (reference sequence). CDR3 in amino acids: CASSQTGGQPQHF. The CDR3 DNA follows: TGTGCCAGCAGCCAGACAGGGGGTCAGCCCCAGCATTTT.

The chain uses TRBV28 and TRBJ1-2; 10 bases map to TRBD1. From germline, CDR1 is MDHEN and CDR2 SYDVKM. The J segment lost 0 bases and the V segment lost 7 bases, leaving 5 bases of the junction unmatched. The CDR3 is 15 amino acids. The CDR3 DNA follows: TGTGCCAGCACCGGGACAGGGGATTCTAACTATGGCTACACCTTC. Amino acid sequence: CASTGTGDSNYGYTF.

The table lists this clone with a count of one. The V call is TRBV6-2 or TRBV6-3, the J call TRBJ2-7, with D possibly matching TRBD2 (6 bases). From germline, CDR1 is MNHEY and CDR2 SVGEGT. This CDR3 is 17 amino acids long. V was shortened by 2 bases and J by 4 bases, with 21 bases between the two germline ends. CDR3 DNA: TGTGCCAGCAGTTACCCAGGGAGGAGAGTACAGCTTTACGAGCAGTACTTC. Translation: CASSYPGRRVQLYEQYF.

The CDR3 nucleotides are TGTGCCAGCAGCCGGGGGACTAGCGGGATTGAAGATACGCAGTATTTT. It translates to CASSRGTSGIEDTQYF. This chain connects TRBV5-4 to TRBJ2-3, with 13 bases that match TRBD2. Per germline, CDR1 SGHNT and CDR2 YYREEE (reference sequence). CDR3 size: 16 residues. V lost 4 bases and J lost 5; bases outside the gene matches: 7.

V is TRBV15 and J is TRBJ1-2; 8 bases agree with TRBD1. The CDR3 runs 18 residues. The germline CDR1 and CDR2 sequences are LNHNV and YYDKDF (reference sequence). J lost 3 bases, V lost 1 base, and 13 bases had no gene match. Written as DNA, the CDR3 is TGTGCCACCAGCAGAGTGGACAGGGAAAAATCAGGGGACTATGGCTACACCTTC. Translated, it gives CATSRVDREKSGDYGYTF.

This clone showed up just once. V is TRBV6-5 and J is TRBJ2-1; maybe TRBD2 (6 bases). The CDR3 length is 14 residues. Germline V gene lookup returns CDR1 MNHEY and CDR2 SVGAGI. The V gene lost 0 bases and the J gene lost 8 bases, with 11 bases spanning the gap. CDR3 DNA sequence: TGTGCCAGCAGTTACTCGGAGGGCCCGGATGAGCAGTTCTTC. This encodes CASSYSEGPDEQFF.

The chain carries TRBV7-2 and TRBJ2-2; TRBD1 matches at 10 bases. Germline trimming cut 7 bases from V and 5 bases from J; bases unmatched to any gene: 13. The germline CDR1 and CDR2 sequences are SGHTA and FQGNSA. CDR3 length equals 17 residues. CDR3 in amino acids: CASNPLPGQGFTGELFF. In nucleotides, the CDR3 is TGTGCCAGCAATCCACTTCCGGGACAGGGGTTTACCGGGGAGCTGTTTTTT. The whole variable domain, remainder taken from reference TRBV7-2 and TRBJ2-2, is GAGVSQSPSNKVTEKGKDVELRCDPISGHTALYWYRQSLGQGLEFLIYFQGNSAPDKSGLPSDRFSAERTGGSVSTLTIQRTQQEDSAVYLCASNPLPGQGFTGELFFGEGSRLTVL.

This chain joins TRBV20-1 and TRBJ2-5, with TRBD2 matching 9 bases. The CDR3 is 16 amino acids. V dropped 5 bases and J dropped 1; count of bases not matched to a gene: 11. The V gene's germline CDR1 is DFQATT and CDR2 SNEGSKA (reference sequence). CDR3 sequence: CSAGGMREGRQETQYF. The CDR3 nucleotides are TGCAGTGCTGGTGGGATGCGGGAGGGCCGCCAAGAGACCCAGTACTTC.

The chain combines TRBV7-2 with TRBJ1-6; D possibly corresponds to TRBD1 (5 bases). CDR1 and CDR2 (germline): SGHTA, FQGNSA. The length of the CDR3 is 13 residues. V lost 6 bases, J lost 14 bases, and 17 bases lay in between. In DNA, the CDR3 is TGTGCCAGCAGTTACGGCGGGGCTCCCACCCTCCACTTT. Its protein product is CASSYGGAPTLHF.

The chain couples TRBV19 to TRBJ2-7; weak D call: TRBD2 (6 bases). CDR1 and CDR2 (germline): LNHDA, SQIVND (reference sequence). The CDR3 runs 13 residues. The ends were cut back, 3 bases at V and 4 bases at J, with 10 bases in the middle. This CDR3 is CASSIGGEYEQYF. CDR3 nucleotide sequence: TGTGCCAGTAGTATCGGCGGGGAATACGAGCAGTACTTC.

The genes are TRBV9 and TRBJ1-6, with D possibly matching TRBD1 (5 bases). Trimming pared 0 bases from V and 8 bases from J, leaving 12 bases between. This CDR3 has 15 residues. Germline V gives CDR1 SGDLS, CDR2 YYNGEE. CDR3 bases: TGTGCCAGCAGCGTAGGGACGGTGGGGCATTCACCCCTCCACTTT. This encodes CASSVGTVGHSPLHF. Looking up the rest from reference TRBV9 and TRBJ1-6 gives the full variable domain: DSGVTQTPKHLITATGQRVTLRCSPRSGDLSVYWYQQSLDQGLQFLIQYYNGEERAKGNILERFSAQQFPDLHSELNLSSLELGDSALYFCASSVGTVGHSPLHFGNGTRLTVT.

V usage is TRBV6-5 and J usage is TRBJ1-5; 7 nucleotides line up with TRBD1. The V and J ends lost 6 bases and 3 bases, in that order; junction bases with no gene match: 5. This CDR3 region has 14 residues. In germline, CDR1 is MNHEY, CDR2 SVGAGI. The CDR3 loop is CASSLGQANQPQHF. The CDR3 DNA is TGTGCCAGCAGCCTCGGACAGGCCAATCAGCCCCAGCATTTT.

The CDR3 is CADIAGATYNEQFF. CDR3 nucleotides: TGTGCCGATATAGCGGGAGCTACCTACAATGAGCAGTTCTTC. The chain recombines TRBV21-1 with TRBJ2-1; the table's D call TRBD2 went unverified against the DNA. TRBV21-1 is designated a pseudogene. The CDR3 extends over 14 amino acids.